These T cell receptor beta chains were read from a single sample in a study. Repertoires were generated with immunoSEQ multiplex PCR, while TCRdb's copy carries only in-frame clones and drops some. The table records under 65,000 clones, just over 90% of them present only once. Sequencing used PBMCs. Receptor source: a man aged 35-49 years with rheumatoid arthritis. Each CDR3 is given with its conserved first and last residue. D genes are given only for firm matches. Where a row states a size, it is once, few, many or the class of an expanded clone; other rows omit it.

CASSVGVSASTDTQYF,TGTGCCAGCAGCGTAGGGGTTAGCGCTAGCACAGATACGCAGTATTTT,TRBJ2-3,-,TRBV9,-
CASSLADRGGGYTF,TGCGCCAGCAGCTTGGCGGACAGGGGTGGCGGCTACACCTTC,TRBJ1-2,-,TRBV5-1,TRBD1
CASSAQDPLDTQYF,TGTGCCAGCAGCGCCCAAGACCCTTTGGATACGCAGTATTTT,TRBJ2-3,-,TRBV9,-
CASSLTEQFF,TGTGCCAGCAGTTTGACCGAGCAGTTCTTC,TRBJ2-1,-,TRBV28,-
CASTHGTSGGGHEQYF,TGTGCCAGCACTCACGGGACTAGCGGGGGCGGCCACGAGCAGTACTTC,TRBJ2-7,-,TRBV2,TRBD2
CASRGQGYHQPQHF,TGTGCCAGCAGGGGACAGGGGTATCATCAGCCCCAGCATTTT,TRBJ1-5,-,TRBV5-8,TRBD1
CASSLFLGNNQPQHF,TGTGCCAGCAGTTTATTTTTGGGGAACAATCAGCCCCAGCATTTT,TRBJ1-5,-,TRBV27,-
CASSLGEDYGYTF,TGTGCCAGCAGCTTAGGGGAAGACTATGGCTACACCTTC,TRBJ1-2,-,TRBV5-6,-
CASSSYLGQGIGIQYF,TGCGCCAGCAGCTCCTACCTGGGACAGGGGATCGGCATTCAGTACTTC,TRBJ2-4,-,TRBV5-1,TRBD1
CASSLAPWVWVAFF,TGTGCCAGCAGCTTAGCGCCATGGGTTTGGGTAGCTTTCTTT,TRBJ1-1,once,TRBV7-9,-
CSVGRAGELFF,TGCAGCGTTGGCAGGGCCGGGGAGCTGTTTTTT,TRBJ2-2,-,TRBV29-1,-
CASSPGSGGSNEKLFF,TGTGCCAGCTCACCGGGTTCAGGGGGCTCTAATGAAAAACTGTTTTTT,TRBJ1-4,-,TRBV18,TRBD1
CASSSRGSSYNEQFF,TGTGCCAGTAGTTCTCGGGGGAGCTCCTACAATGAGCAGTTCTTC,TRBJ2-1,-,TRBV19,-
CSGDSLETQYF,TGCAGCGGGGATTCCTTAGAGACCCAGTACTTC,TRBJ2-5,-,TRBV29-1,-
CATSRVKGGNQPQHF,TGTGCCACCAGCAGAGTTAAGGGGGGGAATCAGCCCCAGCATTTT,TRBJ1-5,-,TRBV15,-
CASSLAGAGGSGYTF,TGTGCCAGCAGCTTGGCAGGGGCAGGGGGATCTGGCTACACCTTC,TRBJ1-2,-,TRBV5-6,TRBD1
CASSGPDREQETQYF,TGTGCCAGCAGCGGCCCGGACAGGGAGCAAGAGACCCAGTACTTC,TRBJ2-5,-,TRBV5-8,TRBD1
CASSLHSGSANTEAFF,TGTGCCAGCAGCCTACATTCAGGGTCAGCGAACACTGAAGCTTTCTTT,TRBJ1-1,-,TRBV11-2,-
CASSLDRGLGELFF,TGCGCCAGCAGCTTGGACAGGGGCTTGGGGGAGCTGTTTTTT,TRBJ2-2,-,TRBV5-1,TRBD1
CSGDGANTGELFF,TGTTCTGGGGACGGCGCGAACACCGGGGAGCTGTTTTTT,TRBJ2-2,once,TRBV30,-
CASRSSDSSNQPQHF,TGTGCCAGCAGAAGCTCGGACAGCAGCAATCAGCCCCAGCATTTT,TRBJ1-5,few,TRBV27,-
CAISSTGVHGYTF,TGTGCCATCAGTTCCACAGGGGTCCATGGCTACACCTTC,TRBJ1-2,-,TRBV10-3,TRBD1
CASSLGAGDQPQHF,TGTGCCAGCAGCTTAGGGGCAGGGGATCAGCCCCAGCATTTT,TRBJ1-5,few,TRBV7-9,-